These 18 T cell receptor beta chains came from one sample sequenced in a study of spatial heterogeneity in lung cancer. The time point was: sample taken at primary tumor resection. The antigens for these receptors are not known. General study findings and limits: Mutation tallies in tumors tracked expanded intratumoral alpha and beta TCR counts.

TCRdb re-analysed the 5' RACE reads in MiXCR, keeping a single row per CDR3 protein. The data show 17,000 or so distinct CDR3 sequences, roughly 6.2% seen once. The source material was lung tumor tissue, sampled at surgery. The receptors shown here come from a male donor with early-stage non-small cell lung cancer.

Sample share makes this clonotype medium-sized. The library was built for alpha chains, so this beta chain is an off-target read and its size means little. In DNA form, the CDR3 reads TGCGCCAGCAGCCAAGATTCAGGGAAGGGACTAGCGGGGTCATACGAGCAGTACTTC. Protein: CASSQDSGKGLAGSYEQYF. The chain uses TRBV4-3 and TRBJ2-7; 13 bases match TRBD2. This CDR3 is 19 amino acids long. Unmatched junction bases numbered 12, after V lost 0 bases and J lost 4 bases. Germline CDR1 is LGHNA and CDR2 is YSLEER.

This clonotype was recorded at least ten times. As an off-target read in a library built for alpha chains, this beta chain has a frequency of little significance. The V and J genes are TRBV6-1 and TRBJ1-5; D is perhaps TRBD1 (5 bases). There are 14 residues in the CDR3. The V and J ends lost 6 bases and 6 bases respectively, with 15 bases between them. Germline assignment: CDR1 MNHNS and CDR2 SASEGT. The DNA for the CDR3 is TGTGCCAGCAGCAGACTGGGGACGGGTCAGCCCCAGCATTTT. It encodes CASSRLGTGQPQHF.

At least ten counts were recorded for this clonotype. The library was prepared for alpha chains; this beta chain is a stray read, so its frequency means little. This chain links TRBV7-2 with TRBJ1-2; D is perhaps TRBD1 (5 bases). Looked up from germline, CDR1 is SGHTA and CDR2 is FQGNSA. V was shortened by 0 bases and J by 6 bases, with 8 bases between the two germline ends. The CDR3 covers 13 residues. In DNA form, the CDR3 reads TGTGCCAGCAGCTTAGCTTCCAGGGATGGCTACACCTTC. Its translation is CASSLASRDGYTF.

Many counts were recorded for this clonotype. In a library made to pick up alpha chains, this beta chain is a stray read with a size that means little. The CDR3 reads CASSQLAGIPNEQFF. The CDR3 DNA follows: TGTGCCAGCAGCCAACTAGCGGGGATTCCCAATGAGCAGTTCTTC. The chain is built from TRBV12-3 or TRBV12-4 and TRBJ2-1; TRBD2 agrees at 10 bases. The length of the CDR3 is 15 residues. The V gene end was trimmed by 6 bases and the J gene end by 6 bases; junction bases not matched to a gene: 8.

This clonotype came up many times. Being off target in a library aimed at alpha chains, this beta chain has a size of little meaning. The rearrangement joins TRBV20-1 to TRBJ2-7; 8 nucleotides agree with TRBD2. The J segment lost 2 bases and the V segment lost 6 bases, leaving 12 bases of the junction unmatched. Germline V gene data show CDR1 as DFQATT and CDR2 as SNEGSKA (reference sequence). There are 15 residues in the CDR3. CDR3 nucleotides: TGCAGTGCAAACCCGGCGGGGGGCGCAGCCTACGAGCAGTACTTC. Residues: CSANPAGGAAYEQYF.

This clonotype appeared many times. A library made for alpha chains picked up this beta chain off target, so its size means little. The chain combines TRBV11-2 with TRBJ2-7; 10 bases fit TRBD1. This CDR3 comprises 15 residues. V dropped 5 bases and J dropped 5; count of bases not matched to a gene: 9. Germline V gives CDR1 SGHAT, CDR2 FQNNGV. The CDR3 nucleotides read TGTGCCAGCAGCGCGTACGGACAGGGGGTGGACGAGCAGTACTTC. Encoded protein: CASSAYGQGVDEQYF. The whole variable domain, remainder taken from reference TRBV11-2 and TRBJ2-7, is EAGVAQSPRYKIIEKRQSVAFWCNPISGHATLYWYQQILGQGPKLLIQFQNNGVVDDSQLPKDRFSAERLKGVDSTLKIQPAKLEDSAVYLCASSAYGQGVDEQYFGPGTRLTVT.

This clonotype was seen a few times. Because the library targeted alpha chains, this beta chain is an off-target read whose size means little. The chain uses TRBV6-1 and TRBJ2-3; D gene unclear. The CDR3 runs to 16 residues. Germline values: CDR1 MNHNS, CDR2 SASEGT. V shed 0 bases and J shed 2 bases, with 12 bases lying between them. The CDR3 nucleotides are TGTGCCAGCAGTGAAGCTCCCCCGGCAGACACAGATACGCAGTATTTT. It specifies CASSEAPPADTDTQYF.

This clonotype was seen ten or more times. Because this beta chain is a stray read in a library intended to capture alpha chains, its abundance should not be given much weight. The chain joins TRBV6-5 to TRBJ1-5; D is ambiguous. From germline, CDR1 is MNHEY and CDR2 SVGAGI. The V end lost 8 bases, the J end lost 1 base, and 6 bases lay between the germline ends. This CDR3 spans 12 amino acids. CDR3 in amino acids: CASRASNQPQHF. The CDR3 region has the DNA TGTGCCAGCCGGGCGAGCAATCAGCCCCAGCATTTT.

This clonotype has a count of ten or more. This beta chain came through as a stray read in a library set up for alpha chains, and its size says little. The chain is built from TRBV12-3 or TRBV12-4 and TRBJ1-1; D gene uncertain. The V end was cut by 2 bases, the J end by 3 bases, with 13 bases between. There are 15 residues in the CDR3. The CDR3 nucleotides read TGTGCCAGCAGTTTACAACTCCCTGGGGACACTGAAGCTTTCTTT. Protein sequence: CASSLQLPGDTEAFF.

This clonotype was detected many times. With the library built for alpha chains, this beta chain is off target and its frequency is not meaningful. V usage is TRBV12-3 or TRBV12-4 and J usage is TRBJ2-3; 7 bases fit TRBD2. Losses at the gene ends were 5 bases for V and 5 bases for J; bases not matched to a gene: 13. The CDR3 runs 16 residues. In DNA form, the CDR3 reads TGTGCCAGCAGTCCCCGTGGAGCGGGAACCGGAGATACGCAGTATTTT. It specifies CASSPRGAGTGDTQYF.

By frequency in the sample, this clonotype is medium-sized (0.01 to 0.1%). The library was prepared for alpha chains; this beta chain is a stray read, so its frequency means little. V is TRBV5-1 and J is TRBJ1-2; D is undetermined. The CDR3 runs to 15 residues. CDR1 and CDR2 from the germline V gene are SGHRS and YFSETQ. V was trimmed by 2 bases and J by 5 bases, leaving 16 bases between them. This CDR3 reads CASSFLFGKRYGYTF. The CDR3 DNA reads TGCGCCAGCAGCTTCCTATTCGGGAAAAGATATGGCTACACCTTC.

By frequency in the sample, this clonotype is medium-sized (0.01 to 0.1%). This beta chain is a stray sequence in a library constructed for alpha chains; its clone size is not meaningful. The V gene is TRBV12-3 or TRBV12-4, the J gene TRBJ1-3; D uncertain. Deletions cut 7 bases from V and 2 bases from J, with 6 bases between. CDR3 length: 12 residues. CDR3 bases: TGTGCCAGCACCCCAGCTGGAAACACCATATATTTT. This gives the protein CASTPAGNTIYF.

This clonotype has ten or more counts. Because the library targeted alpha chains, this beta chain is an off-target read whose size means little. CDR3 sequence reads: CASSFQREAQETQYF. DNA for the CDR3: TGCGCCAGCAGCTTTCAGCGGGAGGCCCAAGAGACCCAGTACTTC. The V and J genes are TRBV5-1 and TRBJ2-5, with TRBD2 matching over 9 bases. CDR3 length equals 15 residues. The trim removed 2 bases at V and 1 base at J, leaving 3 bases unmatched. Germline V gene sequence: CDR1 SGHRS, CDR2 YFSETQ.

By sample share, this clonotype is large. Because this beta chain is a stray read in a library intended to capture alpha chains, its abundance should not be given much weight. CDR3 bases: TGCAGTGCTAGAGAAGGGAAGGGGTGGGATTACGAGCAGTACTTC. It is translated as CSAREGKGWDYEQYF. The V call is TRBV20-1, the J call TRBJ2-7; D is possibly TRBD1 (5 bases). This CDR3 spans 15 amino acids. Germline V gene data show CDR1 as DFQATT and CDR2 as SNEGSKA (reference sequence). Trimming pared 0 bases from V and 4 bases from J, leaving 16 bases between.

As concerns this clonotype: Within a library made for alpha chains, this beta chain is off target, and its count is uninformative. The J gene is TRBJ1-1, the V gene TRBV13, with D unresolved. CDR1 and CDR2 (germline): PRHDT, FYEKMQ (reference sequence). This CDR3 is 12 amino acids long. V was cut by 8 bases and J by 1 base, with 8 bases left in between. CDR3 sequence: CASGDTNTEAFF. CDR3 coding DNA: TGTGCCAGCGGGGATACGAACACTGAAGCTTTCTTT.

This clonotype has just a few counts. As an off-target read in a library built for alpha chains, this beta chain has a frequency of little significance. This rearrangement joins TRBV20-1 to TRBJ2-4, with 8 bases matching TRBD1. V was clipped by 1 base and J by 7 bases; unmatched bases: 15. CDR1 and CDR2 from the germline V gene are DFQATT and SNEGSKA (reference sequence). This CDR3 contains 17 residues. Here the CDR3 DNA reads TGCAGTGCTAGAGGATCAGGGGGCGCTATGCCATTCAACATTCAGTACTTC. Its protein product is CSARGSGGAMPFNIQYF.

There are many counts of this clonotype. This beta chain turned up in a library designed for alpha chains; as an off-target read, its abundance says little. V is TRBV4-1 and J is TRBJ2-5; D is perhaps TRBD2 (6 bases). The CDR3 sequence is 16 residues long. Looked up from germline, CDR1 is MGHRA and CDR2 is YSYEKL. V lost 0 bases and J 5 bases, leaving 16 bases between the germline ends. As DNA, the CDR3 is TGCGCCAGCAGCCAAGATTTTAAGGGAGGCAAGGAGACCCAGTACTTC. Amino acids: CASSQDFKGGKETQYF.

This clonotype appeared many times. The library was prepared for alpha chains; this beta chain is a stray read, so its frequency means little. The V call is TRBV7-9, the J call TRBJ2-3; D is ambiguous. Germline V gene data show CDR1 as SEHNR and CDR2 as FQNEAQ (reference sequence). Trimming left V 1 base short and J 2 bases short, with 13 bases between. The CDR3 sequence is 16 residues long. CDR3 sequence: CASSLGLTVTTDTQYF. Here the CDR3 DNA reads TGTGCCAGCAGCTTAGGTTTGACGGTGACCACAGATACGCAGTATTTT.